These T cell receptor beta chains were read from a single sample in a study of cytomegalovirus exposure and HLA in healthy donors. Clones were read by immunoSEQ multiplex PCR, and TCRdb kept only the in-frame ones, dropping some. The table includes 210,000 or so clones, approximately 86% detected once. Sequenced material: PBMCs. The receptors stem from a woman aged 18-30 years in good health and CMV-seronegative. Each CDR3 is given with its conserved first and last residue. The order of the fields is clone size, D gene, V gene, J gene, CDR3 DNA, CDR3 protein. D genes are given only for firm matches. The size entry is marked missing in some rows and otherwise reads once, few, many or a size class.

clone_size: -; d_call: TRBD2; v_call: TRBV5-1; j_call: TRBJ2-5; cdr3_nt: TGCGCCAGCAGCTTGGTTTGGGCGGGAGGGACAGAAGAGACCCAGTACTTC; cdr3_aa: CASSLVWAGGTEETQYF
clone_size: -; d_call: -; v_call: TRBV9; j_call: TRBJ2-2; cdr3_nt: TGTGCCAGCAGCCCATCCAGCGGCCTTAACACCGGGGAGCTGTTTTTT; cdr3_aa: CASSPSSGLNTGELFF
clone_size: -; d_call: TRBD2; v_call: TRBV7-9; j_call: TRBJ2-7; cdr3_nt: TGTGCCAGCAGCACCTTAGCGGGAGGGCCTTTCCACGAGCAGTACTTC; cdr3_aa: CASSTLAGGPFHEQYF
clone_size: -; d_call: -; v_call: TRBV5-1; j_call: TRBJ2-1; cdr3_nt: TGCGCCAGCTCCTGGGACTTAAATGAGCAGTTCTTC; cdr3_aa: CASSWDLNEQFF
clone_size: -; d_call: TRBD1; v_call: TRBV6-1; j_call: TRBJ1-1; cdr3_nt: TGTGCCAGCAGTGAAGCGGGTGGGACAGACATGAACACTGAAGCTTTCTTT; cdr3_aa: CASSEAGGTDMNTEAFF
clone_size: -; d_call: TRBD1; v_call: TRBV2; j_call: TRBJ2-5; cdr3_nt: TGTGCCAGCAGTCCCGGGACAGGGATCCTAGAGACCCAGTACTTC; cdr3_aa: CASSPGTGILETQYF
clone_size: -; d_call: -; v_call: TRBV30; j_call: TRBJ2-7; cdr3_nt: TGTGCCTGGAGCGGAGGGGCCCCACTTATGGGCGAGCAGTACTTC; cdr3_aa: CAWSGGAPLMGEQYF
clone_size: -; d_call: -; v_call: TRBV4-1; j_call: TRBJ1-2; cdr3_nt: TGCGCCAGCAGCCAAGAAGGGGTGGATGGCTACACCTTC; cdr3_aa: CASSQEGVDGYTF
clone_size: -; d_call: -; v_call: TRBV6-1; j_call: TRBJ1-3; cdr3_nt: TGTGCCAGCACTGTATTAACAGGGTCGGGAAACACCATATATTTT; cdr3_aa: CASTVLTGSGNTIYF
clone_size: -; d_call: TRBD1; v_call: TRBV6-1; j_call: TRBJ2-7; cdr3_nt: TGTGCCAGCAGCCTCTCGGACAGGGCTATGAGGTACTTC; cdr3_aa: CASSLSDRAMRYF
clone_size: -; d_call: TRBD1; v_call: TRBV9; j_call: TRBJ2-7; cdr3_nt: TGTGCCAGCAGCGTAGATCACAGGGGAACCGAGCAGTACTTC; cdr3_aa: CASSVDHRGTEQYF
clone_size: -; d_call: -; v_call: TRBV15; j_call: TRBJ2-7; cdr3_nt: TGTGCCACCAGCACCGGGATCCAGAGCTCCTACGAGCAGTACTTC; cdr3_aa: CATSTGIQSSYEQYF
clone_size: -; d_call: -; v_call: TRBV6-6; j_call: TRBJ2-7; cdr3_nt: TGTGCCAGCAGTTCCCCGGGGTTGTACTACGAGCAGTACTTC; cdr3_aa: CASSSPGLYYEQYF
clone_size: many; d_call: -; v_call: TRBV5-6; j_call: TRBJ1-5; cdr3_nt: TGTGCCAGCAGCCTCGATCAGCCCCAGCATTTT; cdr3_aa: CASSLDQPQHF
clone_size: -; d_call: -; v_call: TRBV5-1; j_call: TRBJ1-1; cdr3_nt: TGCGCCAGCAGAAGGACAGAGAACACTGAAGCTTTCTTT; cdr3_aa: CASRRTENTEAFF
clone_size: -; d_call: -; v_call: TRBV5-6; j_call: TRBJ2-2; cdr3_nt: TGTGCCAGCAGCTTTGGGGGGGCGCCCGGGGAGCTGTTTTTT; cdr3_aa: CASSFGGAPGELFF
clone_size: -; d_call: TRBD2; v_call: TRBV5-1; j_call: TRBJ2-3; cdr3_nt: TGCGCCAGCAGCTTGGCGCTAGCGGGTAGACTCCCAGATACGCAGTATTTT; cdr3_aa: CASSLALAGRLPDTQYF
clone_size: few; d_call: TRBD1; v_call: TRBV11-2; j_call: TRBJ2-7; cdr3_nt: TGTGCCAGCACCCTTAGTTCGTCGGGACAGATGTACTTC; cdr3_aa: CASTLSSSGQMYF
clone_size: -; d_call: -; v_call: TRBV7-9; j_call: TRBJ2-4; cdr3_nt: TGTGCCAGCAGCTTAGGGGGGGAGTCGAACATTCAGTACTTC; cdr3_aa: CASSLGGESNIQYF
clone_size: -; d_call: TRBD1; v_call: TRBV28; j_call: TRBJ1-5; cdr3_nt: TGTGCCAGCAGCCGTGACAGGGTGAAGGTGAGCAATCAGCCCCAGCATTTT; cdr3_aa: CASSRDRVKVSNQPQHF
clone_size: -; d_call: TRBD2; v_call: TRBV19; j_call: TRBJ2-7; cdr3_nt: TGTGCCAGTAGATCCCTAGCGGGAGCCTCCTACGAGCAGTACTTC; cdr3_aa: CASRSLAGASYEQYF
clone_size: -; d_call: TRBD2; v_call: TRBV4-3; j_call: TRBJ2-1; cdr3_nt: TGCGCCAGCAGCCAAGAACCCGACGGACTAGTCTCCTACAATGAGCAGTTCTTC; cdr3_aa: CASSQEPDGLVSYNEQFF
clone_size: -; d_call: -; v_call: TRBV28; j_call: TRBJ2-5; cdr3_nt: TGTGCCAGTCAACTACAAGAGACCCAGTACTTC; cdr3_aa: CASQLQETQYF
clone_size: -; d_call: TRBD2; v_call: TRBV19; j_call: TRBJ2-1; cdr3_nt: TGTGCCAGTAGTATACTGGCTAGCGGGAGAGGTGAGCAGTTCTTC; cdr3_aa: CASSILASGRGEQFF
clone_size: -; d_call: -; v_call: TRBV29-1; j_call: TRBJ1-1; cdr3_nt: TGCAGCGTTGGGGAGACTATGAACACTGAAGCTTTCTTT; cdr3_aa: CSVGETMNTEAFF
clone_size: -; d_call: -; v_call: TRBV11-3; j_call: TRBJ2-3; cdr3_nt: TGTGCCAGCAGTCCTAGCGACGGCACAGATACGCAGTATTTT; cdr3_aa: CASSPSDGTDTQYF
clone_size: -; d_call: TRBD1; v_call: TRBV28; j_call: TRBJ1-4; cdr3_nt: TGTGCCAGCAGCCCAACGACAGGGCCTACTAATGAAAAACTGTTTTTT; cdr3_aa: CASSPTTGPTNEKLFF
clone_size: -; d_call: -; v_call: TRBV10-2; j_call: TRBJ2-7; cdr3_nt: TGCGCCGTCGCAGGAAGCTCCTACGAGCAGTACTTC; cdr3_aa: CAVAGSSYEQYF
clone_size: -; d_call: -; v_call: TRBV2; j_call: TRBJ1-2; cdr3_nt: TGTGCCAGCAGTGTGCACTCTAACTATGGCTACACCTTC; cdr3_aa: CASSVHSNYGYTF
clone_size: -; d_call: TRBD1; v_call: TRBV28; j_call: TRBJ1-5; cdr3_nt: TGTGCCAGCAGTCGGGACAGGGGGCATCAGCCCCAGCATTTT; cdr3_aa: CASSRDRGHQPQHF
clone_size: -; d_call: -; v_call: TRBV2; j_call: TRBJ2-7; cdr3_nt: TGTGCCAGCAGTGAATCTAGGCCCTACGAGCAGTACTTC; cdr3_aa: CASSESRPYEQYF
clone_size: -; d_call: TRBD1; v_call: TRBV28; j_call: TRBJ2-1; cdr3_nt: TGTGCCAGCAGACGAACCACCGGGACAGCTTACAATGAGCAGTTCTTC; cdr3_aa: CASRRTTGTAYNEQFF
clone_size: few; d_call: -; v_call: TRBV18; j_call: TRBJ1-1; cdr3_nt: TGTGCCAGCTCAGCGGGGGACACTGAAGCTTTCTTT; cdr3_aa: CASSAGDTEAFF
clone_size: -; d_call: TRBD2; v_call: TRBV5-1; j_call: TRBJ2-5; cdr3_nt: TGCGCCAGCAGCTCAGGACTAGCGGGGACCCAAGAGACCCAGTACTTC; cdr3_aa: CASSSGLAGTQETQYF
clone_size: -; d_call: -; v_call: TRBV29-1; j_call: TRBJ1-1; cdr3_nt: TGCAGCACGCGCCATACCCCGAACACTGAAGCTTTCTTT; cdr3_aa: CSTRHTPNTEAFF
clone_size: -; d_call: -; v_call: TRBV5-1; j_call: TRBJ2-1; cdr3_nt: TGCGCCAGCAGCTTGGTTAACTATGAGCAGTTCTTC; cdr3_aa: CASSLVNYEQFF
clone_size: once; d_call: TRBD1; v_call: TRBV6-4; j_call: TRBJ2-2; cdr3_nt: TGTGCCAGCAGTGACACAGGGGGCGCCTCAGGGGTGAGCACCGGGGAGCTGTTTTTT; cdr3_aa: CASSDTGGASGVSTGELFF
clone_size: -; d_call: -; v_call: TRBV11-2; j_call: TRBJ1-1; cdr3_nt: TGTGCCAGCAGCTTAGCTGTTTCGGGGACTGAAGCTTTCTTT; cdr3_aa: CASSLAVSGTEAFF
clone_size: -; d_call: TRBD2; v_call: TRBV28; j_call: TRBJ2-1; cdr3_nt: TGTGCCAGCAGTTTCGGACTAGCGGGGGACAATGAGCAGTTCTTC; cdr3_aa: CASSFGLAGDNEQFF